The 11 T cell receptor beta chains below come from one sample, sequenced in a study of cytomegalovirus exposure and HLA in healthy donors. PCR was performed using 60 Vbeta and 13 Jbeta primers. Assay: immunoSEQ multiplex PCR; the TCRdb copy retains only in-frame clones and omits some. This table holds some 130,000 clones, approximately 80% found once. The sequencing input was PBMCs. The source of these receptors is a male donor in good health and CMV-seronegative.

The V call is TRBV18, the J call TRBJ2-4; possible D gene TRBD1, 5 bases. CDR1 and CDR2 (germline): KGHSH, LQKENI. The CDR3 is 16 amino acids. Trimming shortened V by 7 bases and J by 3 bases, and 19 bases separated the two germline ends. The CDR3, as DNA: TGTGCCAGCTTCACCCAGGGTGGGGTCAGCAAAAACATTCAGTACTTC. Its translation is CASFTQGGVSKNIQYF.

CDR3 residues: CASRDDRGVFTDTQYF. CDR3 sequence (DNA): TGTGCCAGCAGAGACGACAGGGGAGTATTTACAGATACGCAGTATTTT. This chain connects TRBV2 to TRBJ2-3; TRBD1 agrees at 8 bases. V was clipped by 6 bases and J by 3 bases; unmatched bases: 11. There are 16 residues in the CDR3. Per germline, CDR1 SNHLY and CDR2 FYNNEI.

This chain joins TRBV18 and TRBJ1-1; D not resolved. Germline V gives CDR1 KGHSH, CDR2 LQKENI. V lost 6 bases and J 5 bases, leaving 13 bases between the germline ends. CDR3 size: 13 residues. CDR3 amino acids: CASSPNLYTEAFF. CDR3 nucleotide sequence: TGTGCCAGCTCTCCCAACTTGTATACTGAAGCTTTCTTT.

The gene calls are TRBV19 and TRBJ1-1; D is possibly TRBD1 (6 bases). The V gene lost 4 bases and the J gene lost 6 bases, with 24 bases spanning the gap. The germline V gene encodes CDR1 LNHDA and CDR2 SQIVND (reference sequence). This CDR3 spans 17 amino acids. In DNA, the CDR3 is TGTGCCAGTAGTAACCTGGTAATTAGGGGGAGAGGGGCTGAAGCTTTCTTT. Protein: CASSNLVIRGRGAEAFF. Supplemented by reference TRBV19 and TRBJ1-1, the full variable domain reads DGGITQSPKYLFRKEGQNVTLSCEQNLNHDAMYWYRQDPGQGLRLIYYSQIVNDFQKGDIAEGYSVSREKKESFPLTVTSAQKNPTAFYLCASSNLVIRGRGAEAFFGQGTRLTVV.

The chain has TRBV7-9 and TRBJ2-5; TRBD2 might be the D (6 bases). With 1 base removed from V and 5 bases from J, the gap between germline ends came to 11 bases. This CDR3 contains 14 residues. CDR1 SEHNR and CDR2 FQNEAQ come from the germline V gene (reference sequence). CDR3 in amino acids: CASSLGGDTETQYF. CDR3 sequence (DNA): TGTGCCAGCAGCTTAGGGGGGGATACCGAGACCCAGTACTTC.

This chain connects TRBV5-4 to TRBJ2-4; D perhaps matches TRBD2 (5 bases). Per the germline V gene, CDR1 is SGHNT and CDR2 is YYREEE (reference sequence). CDR3 length equals 15 residues. V lost 0 bases, J lost 0 bases, and 7 bases lay in between. The CDR3 loop reads CASSLEEVAKNIQYF. The CDR3, as DNA: TGTGCCAGCAGCTTGGAGGAGGTAGCCAAAAACATTCAGTACTTC.

This clone was counted a single time. Within the sample, other DNA sequences also encode this same CDR3. This sequence joins TRBV11-3 and TRBJ2-3; D is ambiguous. The germline V and J ends were trimmed by 5 bases and 0 bases, with 9 bases remaining between them. Germline V gene data show CDR1 as SGHNT and CDR2 as YENEEA. CDR3 length: 14 residues. The CDR3 spells CASSPRSSTDTQYF. For the CDR3, the DNA is TGTGCCAGCAGCCCACGGAGCAGCACAGATACGCAGTATTTT.

The chain joins TRBV6-5 to TRBJ2-3; possible D gene TRBD1, 6 bases. The V gene lost 0 bases and the J gene lost 0 bases, with 10 bases spanning the gap. The germline V gene has CDR1 MNHEY and CDR2 SVGAGI. The CDR3 runs to 16 residues. CDR3 coding DNA: TGTGCCAGCAGTTACTCGCTGGGGGCTAGCACAGATACGCAGTATTTT. Amino acids: CASSYSLGASTDTQYF.

This chain uses TRBV4-1 with TRBJ2-7; D gene unclear. The CDR3 runs to 15 residues. Germline CDR1 and CDR2: MGHRA and YSYEKL. V lost 0 bases and J lost 7, with 16 bases in between. The CDR3, as DNA: TGCGCCAGCAGCCAAGACAGTATAACTACGATGGAGCAGTACTTC. The encoded protein is CASSQDSITTMEQYF.

The rearrangement uses TRBV6-1 and TRBJ1-5; 11 bases match TRBD1. Unmatched junction bases numbered 5, after V lost 9 bases and J lost 4 bases. Germline CDR1 and CDR2: MNHNS and SASEGT. This CDR3 region has 14 residues. The CDR3 spells CASGGTGGNQPQHF. DNA of the CDR3: TGTGCCAGTGGGGGGACAGGGGGAAATCAGCCCCAGCATTTT.

The chain carries TRBV11-2 and TRBJ1-3; tentatively, D is TRBD1 (5 bases). This CDR3 is 18 amino acids long. With 2 bases removed from V and 4 bases from J, the gap between germline ends came to 21 bases. Germline V lookup: CDR1 SGHAT, CDR2 FQNNGV. The CDR3 bases are TGTGCCAGCAGCTTAAATCAAGCGACCCTCGGGGGAGGAAACACCATATATTTT. Its protein is CASSLNQATLGGGNTIYF.